Shown below are 20 T cell receptor beta chains from a single sample sequenced in a study of CD8 T cells in ankylosing spondylitis. Study-level results: What appeared characteristic of ankylosing spondylitis blood was a TCR beta motif of seven to nine highly homologous variants.

Their antigens remain unidentified. TCRdb reanalysed the 5' RACE reads using MiXCR and keeps one entry per CDR3 protein. Among tens of thousands of distinct CDR3 sequences listed, around 8.5% were seen once. The sequenced sample consisted of blood, either unsorted or a sorted T cell fraction (not recorded which). Receptors originate from a male donor with ankylosing spondylitis.

V is TRBV9 and J is TRBJ2-7; 7 nucleotides agree with TRBD1. Trimming removed 0 bases from V and 0 bases from J; junction bases left unmatched: 9. The germline V gene encodes CDR1 SGDLS and CDR2 YYNGEE. The CDR3 totals 17 residues. CDR3 amino acids: CASSVGGGQVSSYEQYF. The DNA of the CDR3 is TGTGCCAGCAGCGTAGGAGGAGGACAGGTTAGCTCCTACGAGCAGTACTTC. The complete variable domain, with remaining parts taken from reference TRBV9 and TRBJ2-7, reads DSGVTQTPKHLITATGQRVTLRCSPRSGDLSVYWYQQSLDQGLQFLIQYYNGEERAKGNILERFSAQQFPDLHSELNLSSLELGDSALYFCASSVGGGQVSSYEQYFGPGTRLTVT.

This clonotype was found many times. The chain recombines TRBV12-3 or TRBV12-4 with TRBJ1-5; D remains ambiguous. The CDR3 sequence is 15 residues long. The V and J ends lost 1 base and 2 bases respectively, with 9 bases between them. CDR3 nucleotide sequence: TGTGCCAGCAGTTTAGGAGATCTCCGCAATCAGCCCCAGCATTTT. Amino acids: CASSLGDLRNQPQHF.

Only a few counts were recorded for this clonotype. The genes are TRBV27 and TRBJ2-2; D is possibly TRBD2 (7 bases). The germline CDR1 and CDR2 sequences are MNHEY and SMNVEV (reference sequence). Between the trimmed V and J ends, which lost 7 bases and 6 bases, there was a span of 15 bases. The CDR3 totals 14 residues. The CDR3 reads CASTLGGAPGELFF. As DNA, the CDR3 is TGTGCCAGCACCCTGGGGGGGGCCCCCGGGGAGCTGTTTTTT.

Many counts were recorded for this clonotype. The gene calls are TRBV27 and TRBJ2-1; D uncertain. The CDR3 is 11 amino acids. Trimming took 10 bases from V and 3 from J, leaving 7 bases between them. Germline CDR1 reads MNHEY; CDR2 reads SMNVEV (reference sequence). This chain's CDR3 is CATTFYNEQFF. In nucleotides, the CDR3 is TGTGCCACCACCTTCTACAATGAGCAGTTCTTC.

This clonotype was found many times. The CDR3 sequence is CAIRAGDGSSEQFF. The DNA of the CDR3 is TGTGCCATACGAGCGGGAGACGGTAGCAGTGAGCAGTTCTTC. The chain has TRBV6-1 and TRBJ2-1, with TRBD2 matching over 8 bases. CDR1 is MNHNS, CDR2 SASEGT, per germline. V was pared by 10 bases and J by 9 bases, with 14 bases of the junction left unmatched. This CDR3 has 14 residues.

This clonotype was detected a few times. The chain links TRBV27 to TRBJ2-1, with 11 bases lining up with TRBD2. V shed 3 bases, J shed 9 bases, and the junction held 7 bases outside the gene matches. This CDR3 has 15 residues. The V gene's germline CDR1 is MNHEY and CDR2 SMNVEV (reference sequence). The CDR3 is CASSFVLAGDTEQFF. As DNA, the CDR3 is TGTGCCAGCAGTTTTGTACTAGCGGGAGATACTGAGCAGTTCTTC.

This clonotype was counted many times. CDR3 nucleotides: TGTGCCAGCAGCTTAGAGCCTAGCGGGTCCTACGAGCAGTACGTC. Its protein product is CASSLEPSGSYEQYV. V usage is TRBV11-2 and J usage is TRBJ2-7, with 8 nucleotides matching TRBD2. This CDR3 is built from 15 residues. V lost 0 bases and J lost 1; bases outside the gene matches: 2. Germline assignment: CDR1 SGHAT and CDR2 FQNNGV.

On this clonotype: Possible read error: a much larger clone is one base away. This chain connects TRBV3-1 to TRBJ2-1; D gene uncertain. The CDR3 is 19 residues long. Germline CDR1 LGHDT, CDR2 YNNKEL (reference sequence). In DNA, the CDR3 is TGTGCCTGCAGCCAAGATTCCCCCCCTCGGGTGAGCTACGGCAATGAGCAGTTCTTC. Translating gives CACSQDSPPRVSYGNEQFF.

The V gene is TRBV5-1, the J gene TRBJ2-2, with D possibly matching TRBD1 (5 bases). The V gene lost 0 bases and the J gene lost 0 bases, with 9 bases spanning the gap. The CDR3 totals 16 residues. Germline V lookup: CDR1 SGHRS, CDR2 YFSETQ. CDR3 bases: TGCGCCAGCAGCTTGGCCAGGACAACGAACACCGGGGAGCTGTTTTTT. Its translation: CASSLARTTNTGELFF.

This clonotype has just a few counts. J is TRBJ2-1 and V is TRBV12-3 or TRBV12-4, with TRBD2 matching 9 bases. Trimming took 6 bases from V and 5 from J; bases not matched to a gene: 2. The CDR3 consists of 13 residues. DNA for the CDR3: TGTGCCAGCAGGAGCGGGAGGCACAATGAGCAGTTCTTC. Its protein product is CASRSGRHNEQFF.

This chain connects TRBV11-2 to TRBJ2-3, with D perhaps TRBD2 (5 bases). Germline V gene data show CDR1 as SGHAT and CDR2 as FQNNGV. The CDR3 contains 14 residues. V lost 5 bases and J lost 5, with 14 bases in between. CDR3 amino acids: CASSPGVRIDTQYF. For the CDR3, the DNA is TGTGCCAGCAGCCCCGGGGTTAGGATAGATACGCAGTATTTT.

The V gene is TRBV29-1, the J gene TRBJ2-7; 7 nucleotides agree with TRBD2. Germline V lookup: CDR1 SQVTM, CDR2 ANQGSEA. The CDR3 contains 12 residues. CDR3 DNA: TGCAGTGTCCGGGGGGAACGCTACGAGCAGTACTTC. Its translation is CSVRGERYEQYF.

The V and J genes are TRBV7-8 and TRBJ1-6; no reliable D call. The length of the CDR3 is 16 residues. V was pared by 1 base and J by 7 bases, with 14 bases between. The germline CDR1 and CDR2 sequences are SGHVS and FQNEAQ. The CDR3: CASSLGLGFGNSPLHF. DNA for the CDR3: TGTGCCAGCAGCTTAGGACTCGGCTTTGGGAATTCACCCCTCCACTTT.

The sample holds a few counts of this clonotype. The genes are TRBV25-1 and TRBJ1-2; 8 bases align to TRBD1. The V gene end was trimmed by 1 base and the J gene end by 4 bases; junction bases not matched to a gene: 2. The germline V gene has CDR1 MGHDK and CDR2 SYGVNS. CDR3 length: 14 amino acids. The CDR3 is CASSESTGGYGYTF. The CDR3 region has the DNA TGTGCCAGCAGTGAATCCACAGGGGGCTATGGCTACACCTTC.

This clonotype was observed a handful of times. V gene TRBV11-2 combines with J gene TRBJ1-2, with D possibly matching TRBD1 (6 bases). The CDR3 consists of 11 residues. Trimming left V 7 bases short and J 7 bases short, with 10 bases between. CDR1 and CDR2 from the germline V gene are SGHAT and FQNNGV. CDR3 protein: CASTQGSGYTF. The DNA of the CDR3 is TGTGCCAGCACACAGGGCTCTGGCTACACCTTC.

Many counts were recorded for this clonotype. J is TRBJ2-7 and V is TRBV12-3 or TRBV12-4; D gene unclear. The CDR3 sequence is 13 residues long. Trimming took off 6 bases at V and 3 bases at J, with 12 bases between the two ends. The CDR3 here is CASSLPGYYEQYF. For the CDR3, the DNA is TGTGCCAGCAGCCTACCTGGGTACTACGAGCAGTACTTC.

The V and J genes are TRBV13 and TRBJ1-4, with 7 bases identical to TRBD1. V shed 6 bases and J 8 bases; nucleotides not matched to a gene: 9. CDR3 length equals 14 residues. CDR1 is PRHDT, CDR2 FYEKMQ, per germline (reference sequence). For the CDR3, the DNA is TGTGCCAGCAGACCAGCTACAGGGGACGAAAAACTGTTTTTT. Its translation is CASRPATGDEKLFF.

The V call is TRBV27, the J call TRBJ2-1, with a tentative D call TRBD2 (6 bases). The germline V gene has CDR1 MNHEY and CDR2 SMNVEV (reference sequence). V shed 2 bases and J shed 2 bases, with 10 bases lying between them. CDR3 length: 15 residues. The CDR3 reads CASSLIAAPYNEQFF. Here the CDR3 DNA reads TGTGCCAGCAGTTTAATAGCGGCCCCCTACAATGAGCAGTTCTTC.

The chain is built from TRBV27 and TRBJ1-1, with unresolved D. CDR3 size: 12 residues. The V gene's germline CDR1 is MNHEY and CDR2 SMNVEV (reference sequence). The V and J ends lost 3 bases and 5 bases respectively, with 7 bases between them. This chain's CDR3 is CASSFVGTEAFF. The CDR3 coding sequence is TGTGCCAGCAGTTTTGTTGGAACTGAAGCTTTCTTT.

The V call is TRBV18, the J call TRBJ1-2; 8 positions agree with TRBD1. The germline CDR1 and CDR2 sequences are KGHSH and LQKENI. This CDR3 has 14 residues. V lost 2 bases, J lost 8 bases, and 7 bases stayed unmatched. The CDR3 loop is CASSPWTGFEGYTF. CDR3 DNA: TGTGCCAGCTCACCATGGACAGGGTTTGAGGGCTACACCTTC.